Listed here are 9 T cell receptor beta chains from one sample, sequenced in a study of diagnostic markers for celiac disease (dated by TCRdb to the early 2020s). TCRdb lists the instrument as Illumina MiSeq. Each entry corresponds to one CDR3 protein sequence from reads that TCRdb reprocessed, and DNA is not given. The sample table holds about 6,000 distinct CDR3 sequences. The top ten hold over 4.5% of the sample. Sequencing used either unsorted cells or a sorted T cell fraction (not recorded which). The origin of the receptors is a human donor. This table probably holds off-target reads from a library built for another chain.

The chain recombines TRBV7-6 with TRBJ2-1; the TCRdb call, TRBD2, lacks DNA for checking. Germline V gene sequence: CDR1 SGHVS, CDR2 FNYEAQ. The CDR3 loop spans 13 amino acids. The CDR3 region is CASSLGLVHEQFF.

The CDR3: CASGPRGTSHPYTF. This chain links TRBV27 with TRBJ1-2. CDR1 is MNHEY and CDR2 is SMNVEV in the germline V gene (reference sequence). The length of the CDR3 is 14 residues.

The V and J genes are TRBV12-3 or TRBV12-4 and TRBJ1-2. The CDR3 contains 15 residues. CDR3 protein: CASSFGQAILSGYTF.

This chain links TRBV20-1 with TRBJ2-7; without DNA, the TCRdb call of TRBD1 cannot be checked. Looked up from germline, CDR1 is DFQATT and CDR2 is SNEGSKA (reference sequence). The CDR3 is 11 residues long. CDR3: CSASRADLAYF.

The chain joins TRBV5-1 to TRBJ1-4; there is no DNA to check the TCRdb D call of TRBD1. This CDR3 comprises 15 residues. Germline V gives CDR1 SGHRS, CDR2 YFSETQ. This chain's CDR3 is CASSLRGTLNEKLFF.

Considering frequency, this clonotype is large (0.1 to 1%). CDR3 amino acids: CASSEAGGEETQYF. The V gene is TRBV5-1, the J gene TRBJ2-5; TCRdb proposes TRBD2, but this gene call is untestable without DNA. Germline values: CDR1 SGHRS, CDR2 YFSETQ. This CDR3 is built from 14 residues.

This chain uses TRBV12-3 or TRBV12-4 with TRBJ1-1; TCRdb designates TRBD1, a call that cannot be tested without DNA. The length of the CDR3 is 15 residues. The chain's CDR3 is CASSYWNRGGTEAFF.

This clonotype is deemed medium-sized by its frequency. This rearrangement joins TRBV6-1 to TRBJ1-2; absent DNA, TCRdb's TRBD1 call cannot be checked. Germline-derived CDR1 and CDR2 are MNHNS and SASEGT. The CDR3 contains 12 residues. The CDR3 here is CASYLQGDGYTF.

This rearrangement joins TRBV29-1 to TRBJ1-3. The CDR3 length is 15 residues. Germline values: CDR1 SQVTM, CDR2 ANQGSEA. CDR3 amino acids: CSVEDYVSSGNTIYF.